This TCR beta chain was retrieved from a study of control samples from healthy donors and cancer patients. Sequencing used immunoSEQ multiplex PCR; TCRdb keeps in-frame clones, though not all of them. The sample consists of about 28,000 clones, roughly 91% of them appearing once. Sequences were obtained from PBMCs. The origin of this receptor is a man aged 45 to 65 with lung cancer.

Written as DNA, the CDR3 is TGTGCCAGCAGCTTGGCGGGGGTGGACACTGAAGCTTTCTTT. This translates into CASSLAGVDTEAFF. The J gene is TRBJ1-1, the V gene TRBV5-4, with a weak D call TRBD1 (5 bases). CDR3 length: 14 residues. Germline loops: CDR1 SGHNT, CDR2 YYREEE (reference sequence). Trimming took 0 bases from V and 3 from J, leaving 9 bases between them.